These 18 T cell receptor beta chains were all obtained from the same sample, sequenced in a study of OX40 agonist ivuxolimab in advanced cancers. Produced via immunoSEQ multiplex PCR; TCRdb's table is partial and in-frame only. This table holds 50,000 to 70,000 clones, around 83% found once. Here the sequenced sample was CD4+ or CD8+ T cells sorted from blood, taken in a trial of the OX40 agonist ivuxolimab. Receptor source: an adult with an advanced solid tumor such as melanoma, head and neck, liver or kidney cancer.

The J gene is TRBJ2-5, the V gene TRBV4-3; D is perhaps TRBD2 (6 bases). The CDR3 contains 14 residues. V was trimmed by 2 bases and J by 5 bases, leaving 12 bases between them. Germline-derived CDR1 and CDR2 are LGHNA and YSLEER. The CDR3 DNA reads TGCGCCAGCAGCCAAAACGGGGGTAGGGAGACCCAGTACTTC. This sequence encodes CASSQNGGRETQYF.

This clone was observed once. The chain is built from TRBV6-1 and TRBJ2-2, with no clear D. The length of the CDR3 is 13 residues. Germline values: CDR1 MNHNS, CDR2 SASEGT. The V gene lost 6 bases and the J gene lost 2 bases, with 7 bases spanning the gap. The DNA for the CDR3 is TGTGCCAGCAGACGACAAAACACCGGGGAGCTGTTTTTT. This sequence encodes CASRRQNTGELFF.

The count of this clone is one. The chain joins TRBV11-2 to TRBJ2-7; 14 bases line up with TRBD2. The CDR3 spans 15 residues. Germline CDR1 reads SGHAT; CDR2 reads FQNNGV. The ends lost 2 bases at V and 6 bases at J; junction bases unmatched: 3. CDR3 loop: CASSLRGLAGGEQYF. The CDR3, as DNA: TGTGCCAGCAGCTTAAGAGGACTAGCGGGGGGCGAGCAGTACTTC.

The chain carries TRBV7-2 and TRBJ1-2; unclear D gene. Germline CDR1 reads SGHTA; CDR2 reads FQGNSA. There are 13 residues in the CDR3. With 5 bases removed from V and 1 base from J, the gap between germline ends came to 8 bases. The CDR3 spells CASSILDNYGYTF. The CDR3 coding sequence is TGTGCCAGCAGCATATTGGATAACTATGGCTACACCTTC.

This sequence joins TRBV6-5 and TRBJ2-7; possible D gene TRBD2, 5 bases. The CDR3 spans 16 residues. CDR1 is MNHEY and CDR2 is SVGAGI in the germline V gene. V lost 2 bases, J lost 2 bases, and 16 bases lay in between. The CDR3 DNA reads TGTGCCAGCAGTTACGAGGAGGCGGGCAGTCCCTACGAGCAGTACTTC. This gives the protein CASSYEEAGSPYEQYF.

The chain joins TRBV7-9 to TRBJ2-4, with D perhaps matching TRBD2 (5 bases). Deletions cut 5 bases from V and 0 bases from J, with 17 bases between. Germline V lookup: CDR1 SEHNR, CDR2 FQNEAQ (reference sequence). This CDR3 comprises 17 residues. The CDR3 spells CASSPLRGFLAKNIQYF. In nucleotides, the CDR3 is TGTGCCAGCAGCCCCCTTCGGGGTTTTCTAGCCAAAAACATTCAGTACTTC.

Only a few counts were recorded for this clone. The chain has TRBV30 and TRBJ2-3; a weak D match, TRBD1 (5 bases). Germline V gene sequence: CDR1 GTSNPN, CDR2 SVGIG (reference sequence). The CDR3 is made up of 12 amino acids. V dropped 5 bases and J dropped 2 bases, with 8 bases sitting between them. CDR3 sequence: CAWDRDTDTQYF. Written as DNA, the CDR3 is TGTGCCTGGGACAGAGACACAGATACGCAGTATTTT.

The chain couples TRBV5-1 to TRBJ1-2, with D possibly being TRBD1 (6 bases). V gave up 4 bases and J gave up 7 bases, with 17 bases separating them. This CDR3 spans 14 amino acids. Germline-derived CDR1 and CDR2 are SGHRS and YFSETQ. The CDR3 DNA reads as TGCGCCAGCAGCACCACCGGGACACCCCTTGGCTACACCTTC. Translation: CASSTTGTPLGYTF.

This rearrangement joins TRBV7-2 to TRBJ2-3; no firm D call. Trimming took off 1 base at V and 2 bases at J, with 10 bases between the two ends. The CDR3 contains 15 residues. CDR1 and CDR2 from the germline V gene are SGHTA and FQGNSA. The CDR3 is CASSLVGSITDTQYF. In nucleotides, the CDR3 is TGTGCCAGCAGCTTAGTTGGGTCTATCACAGATACGCAGTATTTT.

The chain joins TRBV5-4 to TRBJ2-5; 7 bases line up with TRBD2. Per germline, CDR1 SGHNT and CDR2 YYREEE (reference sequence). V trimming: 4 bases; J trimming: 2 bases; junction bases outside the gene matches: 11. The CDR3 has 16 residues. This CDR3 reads CASSLGLAEAQETQYF. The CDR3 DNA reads TGTGCCAGCAGCCTGGGGCTAGCGGAGGCACAAGAGACCCAGTACTTC.

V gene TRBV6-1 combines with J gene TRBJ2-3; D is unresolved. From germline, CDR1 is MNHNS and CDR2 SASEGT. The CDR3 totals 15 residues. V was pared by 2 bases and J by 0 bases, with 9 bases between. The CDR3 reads CASSELGLSTDTQYF. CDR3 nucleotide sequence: TGTGCCAGCAGTGAACTGGGGTTGAGCACAGATACGCAGTATTTT.

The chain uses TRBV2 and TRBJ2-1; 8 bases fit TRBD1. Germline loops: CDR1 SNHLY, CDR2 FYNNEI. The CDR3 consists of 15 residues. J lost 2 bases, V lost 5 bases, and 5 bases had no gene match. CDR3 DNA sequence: TGTGCCAGCAGTCCCGACAGGGGTCCCTACAATGAGCAGTTCTTC. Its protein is CASSPDRGPYNEQFF.

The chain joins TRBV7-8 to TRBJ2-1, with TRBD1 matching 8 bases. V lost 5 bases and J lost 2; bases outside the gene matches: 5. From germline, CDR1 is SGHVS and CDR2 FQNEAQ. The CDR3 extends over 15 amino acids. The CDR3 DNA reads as TGTGCCAGCAGCGTGGACAGGGACGCCTACAATGAGCAGTTCTTC. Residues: CASSVDRDAYNEQFF.

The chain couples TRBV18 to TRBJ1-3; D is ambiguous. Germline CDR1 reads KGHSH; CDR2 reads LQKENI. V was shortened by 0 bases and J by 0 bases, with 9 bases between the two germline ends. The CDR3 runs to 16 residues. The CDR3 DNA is TGTGCCAGCTCACCACCGTGGGAGAGCTCTGGAAACACCATATATTTT. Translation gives CASSPPWESSGNTIYF.

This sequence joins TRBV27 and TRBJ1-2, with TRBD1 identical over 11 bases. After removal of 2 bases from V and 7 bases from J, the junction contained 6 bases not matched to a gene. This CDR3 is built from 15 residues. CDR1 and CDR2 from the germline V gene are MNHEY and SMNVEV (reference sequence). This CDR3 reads CASSLLGQGALGYTF. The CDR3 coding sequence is TGTGCCAGCAGTTTACTTGGACAGGGGGCGCTTGGCTACACCTTC.

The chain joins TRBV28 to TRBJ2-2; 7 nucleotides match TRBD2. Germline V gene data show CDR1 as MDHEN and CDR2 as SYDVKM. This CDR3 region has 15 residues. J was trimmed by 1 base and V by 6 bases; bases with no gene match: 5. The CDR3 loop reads CASSDGGENTGELFF. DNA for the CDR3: TGTGCCAGCAGCGATGGGGGGGAGAACACCGGGGAGCTGTTTTTT.

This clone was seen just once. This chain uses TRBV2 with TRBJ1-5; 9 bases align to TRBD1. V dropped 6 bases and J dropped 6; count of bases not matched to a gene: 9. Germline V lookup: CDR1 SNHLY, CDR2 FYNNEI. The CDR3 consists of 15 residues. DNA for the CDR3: TGTGCCAGCAGGGCGACAGGGGGTCGGATTCAGCCCCAGCATTTT. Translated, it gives CASRATGGRIQPQHF.

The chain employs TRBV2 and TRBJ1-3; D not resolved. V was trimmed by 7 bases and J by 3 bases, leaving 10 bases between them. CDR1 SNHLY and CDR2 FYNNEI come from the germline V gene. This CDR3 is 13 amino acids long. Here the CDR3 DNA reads TGTGCCAGCAATCGGGCGGGTGGAAACACCATATATTTT. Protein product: CASNRAGGNTIYF.